This TCR beta chain is from a study of OX40 agonist ivuxolimab in advanced cancers. Broader study findings: Blood T cells, both CD4+ and CD8+, expanded clonally by week 6 at 0.1 to 3.0 mg/kg.

Details on this clone: Its antigen is unknown.

This CDR3 has 13 amino acids. The ends were cut back, 2 bases at V and 3 bases at J, with 8 bases in the middle. Germline V CDR1 and CDR2: SGHRS, YFSETQ. The method was immunoSEQ multiplex PCR; TCRdb's version includes in-frame clones alone and lacks a portion of them. Counted here are 65,000 to 90,000 clones, around 90% occurring once; the ten biggest clones make up roughly 0.55%. Sampling times: baseline, cycle 4 day 1, cycle 7 day 1. The sequence derives from an adult with an advanced solid tumor such as melanoma, head and neck, liver or kidney cancer. J is TRBJ1-1 and V is TRBV5-1; no clear D. The sample in question was CD4+ or CD8+ T cells sorted from blood, obtained in a trial of the OX40 agonist ivuxolimab. The CDR3 region has the DNA TGCGCCAGCAGCTTTCAGTGGGACACTGAAGCTTTCTTT. It translates to CASSFQWDTEAFF.